These 2 T cell receptor beta chains were sequenced from one sample in a study of beta chain features in type 1 diabetes. Whole-study results and caveats: All four CD4+ subsets of Type 1 diabetes patients contained TCRB CDR3s that were moderately but significantly shorter.

No antigen has been assigned to these receptors. What was sequenced were expressed TCRB transcripts, since all of the isolated RNA had been reverse transcribed. Clones were sequenced by immunoSEQ multiplex PCR, and TCRdb holds only the in-frame ones, with some missing. This table holds 300,000 to 350,000 clones, 7% to 10% found once. Material for sequencing was central memory CD4+ T cells from blood. All receptors come from a man aged 25-40 years with type 1 diabetes.

This clone turned up a few times. The chain carries TRBV4-1 and TRBJ2-1, with D possibly matching TRBD2 (6 bases). Germline values: CDR1 MGHRA, CDR2 YSYEKL. V lost 4 bases, J lost 10 bases, and 14 bases lay in between. The CDR3 is 13 residues long. CDR3 DNA sequence: TGCGCCAGCAGCCTGGAGGGAACTAGAGAGCAGTTCTTC. Translation: CASSLEGTREQFF.

V gene TRBV29-1 combines with J gene TRBJ1-3; D not resolved. Trimming shortened V by 4 bases and J by 0 bases, and 13 bases separated the two germline ends. The CDR3 is 15 residues long. Per the germline V gene, CDR1 is SQVTM and CDR2 is ANQGSEA. The CDR3 nucleotides are TGCAGCGTTGGGGAGGGAAACCTCTCTGGAAACACCATATATTTT. Protein: CSVGEGNLSGNTIYF.